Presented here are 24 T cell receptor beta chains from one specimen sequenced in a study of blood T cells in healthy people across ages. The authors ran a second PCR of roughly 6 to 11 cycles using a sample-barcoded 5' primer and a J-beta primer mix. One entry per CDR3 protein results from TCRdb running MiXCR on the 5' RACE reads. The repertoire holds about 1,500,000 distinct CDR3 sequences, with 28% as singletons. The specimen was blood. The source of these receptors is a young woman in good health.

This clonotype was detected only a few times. The CDR3: CASSLDPGAGGYTF. CDR3 DNA: TGCGCCAGCAGCTTGGACCCCGGCGCTGGAGGCTACACCTTC. The V gene is TRBV5-1, the J gene TRBJ1-2; no firm D call. Germline V lookup: CDR1 SGHRS, CDR2 YFSETQ. The V end was cut by 0 bases, the J end by 8 bases, with 14 bases between. This CDR3 spans 14 amino acids.

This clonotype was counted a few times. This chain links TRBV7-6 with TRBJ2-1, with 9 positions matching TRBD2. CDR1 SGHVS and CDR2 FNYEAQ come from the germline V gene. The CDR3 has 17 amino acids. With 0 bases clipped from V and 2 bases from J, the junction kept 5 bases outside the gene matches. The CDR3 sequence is CASSLAGGGAPYNEQFF. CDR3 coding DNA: TGTGCCAGCAGCTTAGCGGGCGGGGGGGCTCCCTACAATGAGCAGTTCTTC. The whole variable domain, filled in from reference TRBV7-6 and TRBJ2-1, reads GAGVSQSPRYKVTKRGQDVALRCDPISGHVSLYWYRQALGQGPEFLTYFNYEAQQDKSGLPNDRFSAERPEGSISTLTIQRTEQRDSAMYRCASSLAGGGAPYNEQFFGPGTRLTVL.

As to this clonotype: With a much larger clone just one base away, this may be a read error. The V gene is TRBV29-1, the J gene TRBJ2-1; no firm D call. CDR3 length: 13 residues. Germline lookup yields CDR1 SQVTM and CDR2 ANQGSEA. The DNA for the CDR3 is TGCAGCGCTGAAGATCTTTCCTACAATGAGCAGTTCTTC. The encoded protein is CSAEDLSYNEQFF.

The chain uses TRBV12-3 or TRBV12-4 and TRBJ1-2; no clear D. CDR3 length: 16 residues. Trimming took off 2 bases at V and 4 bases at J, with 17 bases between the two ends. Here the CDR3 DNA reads TGTGCCAGCAGTTTAACGCCCAACCGGCGGGGCTATGGCTACACCTTC. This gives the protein CASSLTPNRRGYGYTF.

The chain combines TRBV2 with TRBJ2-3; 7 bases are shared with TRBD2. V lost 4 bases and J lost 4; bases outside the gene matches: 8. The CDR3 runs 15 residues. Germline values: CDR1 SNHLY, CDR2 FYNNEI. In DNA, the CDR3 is TGTGCCAGCAGTGGAAATTGGGGGGGTCCAGATACGCAGTATTTT. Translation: CASSGNWGGPDTQYF.

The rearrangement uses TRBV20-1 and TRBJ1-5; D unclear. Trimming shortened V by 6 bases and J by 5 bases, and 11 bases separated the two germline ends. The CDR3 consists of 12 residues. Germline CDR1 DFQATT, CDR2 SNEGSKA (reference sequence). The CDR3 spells CSAMVRDQPQHF. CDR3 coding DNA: TGCAGTGCCATGGTCCGGGATCAGCCCCAGCATTTT.

For the CDR3, the DNA is TGTGCCAGCTCACCTACTCCCGCAGGGGGCGCAACTAAGACCCAGTACTTC. Translated: CASSPTPAGGATKTQYF. The V gene is TRBV18, the J gene TRBJ2-5; 8 positions agree with TRBD1. The CDR3 has 17 amino acids. CDR1 KGHSH and CDR2 LQKENI come from the germline V gene. V lost 3 bases and J lost 6; bases outside the gene matches: 15.

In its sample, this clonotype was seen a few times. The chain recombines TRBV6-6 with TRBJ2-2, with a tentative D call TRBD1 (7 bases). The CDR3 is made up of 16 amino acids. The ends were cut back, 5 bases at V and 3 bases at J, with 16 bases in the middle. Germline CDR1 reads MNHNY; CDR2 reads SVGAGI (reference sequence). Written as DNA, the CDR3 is TGTGCCAGCAGTCCACGGGCAGGGGGGTACACCGGGGAGCTGTTTTTT. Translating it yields CASSPRAGGYTGELFF.

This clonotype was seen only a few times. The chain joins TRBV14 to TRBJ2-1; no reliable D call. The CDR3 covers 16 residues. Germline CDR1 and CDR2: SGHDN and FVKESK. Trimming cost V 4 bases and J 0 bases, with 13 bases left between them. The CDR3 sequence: CASSPIGPYSYNEQFF. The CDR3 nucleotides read TGTGCCAGCAGCCCGATAGGGCCATACTCCTACAATGAGCAGTTCTTC.

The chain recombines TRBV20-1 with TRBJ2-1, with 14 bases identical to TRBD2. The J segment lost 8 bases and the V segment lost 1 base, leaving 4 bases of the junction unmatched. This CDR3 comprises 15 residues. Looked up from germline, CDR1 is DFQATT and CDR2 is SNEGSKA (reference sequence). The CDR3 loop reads CSARGGTSGRHEQFF. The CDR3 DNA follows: TGCAGTGCTAGAGGCGGGACTAGCGGGAGACATGAGCAGTTCTTC.

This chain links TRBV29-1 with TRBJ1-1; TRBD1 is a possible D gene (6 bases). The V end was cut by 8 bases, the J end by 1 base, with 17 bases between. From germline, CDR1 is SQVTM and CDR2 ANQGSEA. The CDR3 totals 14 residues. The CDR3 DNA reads TGCAGCCCACCGCCGGACAGAAAGAACACTGAAGCTTTCTTT. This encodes CSPPPDRKNTEAFF.

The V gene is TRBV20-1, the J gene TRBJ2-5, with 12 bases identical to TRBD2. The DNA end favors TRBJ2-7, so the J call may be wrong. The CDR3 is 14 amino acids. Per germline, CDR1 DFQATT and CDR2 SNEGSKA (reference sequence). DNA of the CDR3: TGCAGTGCTAGAGCCCCTAGCGGGGGGGGCGAGCAGTACTTC. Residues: CSARAPSGGGEQYF.

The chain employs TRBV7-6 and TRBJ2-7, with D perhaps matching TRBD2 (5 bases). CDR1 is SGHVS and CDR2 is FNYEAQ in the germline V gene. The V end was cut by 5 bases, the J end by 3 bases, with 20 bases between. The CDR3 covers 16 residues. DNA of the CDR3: TGTGCCAGCAGCGCAGAAGCGACATTTGGGAGCTACGAGCAGTACTTC. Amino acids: CASSAEATFGSYEQYF.

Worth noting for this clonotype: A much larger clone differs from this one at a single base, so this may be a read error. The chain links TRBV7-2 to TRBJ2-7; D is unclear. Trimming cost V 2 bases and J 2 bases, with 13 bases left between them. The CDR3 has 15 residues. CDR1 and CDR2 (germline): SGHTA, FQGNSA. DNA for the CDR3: TGTGCCAGCAGCTTAAGGAACACCAAGACCTACGAGCAGTACTTC. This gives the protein CASSLRNTKTYEQYF.

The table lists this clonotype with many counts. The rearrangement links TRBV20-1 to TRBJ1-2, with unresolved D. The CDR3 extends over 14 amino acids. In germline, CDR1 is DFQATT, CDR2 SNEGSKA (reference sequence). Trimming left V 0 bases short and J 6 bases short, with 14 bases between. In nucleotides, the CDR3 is TGCAGTGCTAGAGACGGGCGAGGGTTGGATGGCTACACCTTC. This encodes CSARDGRGLDGYTF.

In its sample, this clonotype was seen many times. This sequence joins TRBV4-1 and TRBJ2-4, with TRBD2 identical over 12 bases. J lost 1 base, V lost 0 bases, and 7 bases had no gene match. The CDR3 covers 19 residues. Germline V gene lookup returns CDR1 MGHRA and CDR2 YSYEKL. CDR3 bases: TGCGCCAGCAGCCAAGATCGGCTAGCGGGGGGGCTTGCCAAAAACATTCAGTACTTC. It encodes CASSQDRLAGGLAKNIQYF.

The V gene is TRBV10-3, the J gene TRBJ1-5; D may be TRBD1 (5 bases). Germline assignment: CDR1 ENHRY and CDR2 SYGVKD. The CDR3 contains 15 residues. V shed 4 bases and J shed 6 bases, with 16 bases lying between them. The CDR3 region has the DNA TGTGCCATCAGTGTGGGGGAGCGGCTAGGTCAGCCCCAGCATTTT. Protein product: CAISVGERLGQPQHF.

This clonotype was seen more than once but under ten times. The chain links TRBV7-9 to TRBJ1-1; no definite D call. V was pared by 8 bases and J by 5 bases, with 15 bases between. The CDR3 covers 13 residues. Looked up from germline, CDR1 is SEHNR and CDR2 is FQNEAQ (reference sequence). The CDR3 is CASPPDGGTEAFF. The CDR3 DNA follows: TGTGCCAGCCCGCCGGATGGTGGTACTGAAGCTTTCTTT.

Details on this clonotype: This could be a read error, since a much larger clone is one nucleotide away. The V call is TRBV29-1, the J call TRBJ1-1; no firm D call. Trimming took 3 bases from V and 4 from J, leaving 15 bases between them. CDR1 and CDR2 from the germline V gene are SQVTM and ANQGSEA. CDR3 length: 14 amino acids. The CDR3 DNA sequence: TGCAGCGTTGAGTTTAAGGGCGCGGGCACTGAAGCTTTCTTT. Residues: CSVEFKGAGTEAFF.

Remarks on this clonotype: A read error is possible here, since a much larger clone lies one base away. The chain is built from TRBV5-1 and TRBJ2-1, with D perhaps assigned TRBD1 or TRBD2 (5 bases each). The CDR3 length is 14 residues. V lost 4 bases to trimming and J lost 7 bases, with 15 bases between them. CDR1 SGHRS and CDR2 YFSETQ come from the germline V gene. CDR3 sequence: CASSGGRDLNEQFF. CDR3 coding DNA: TGCGCCAGCAGCGGGGGACGAGATTTAAATGAGCAGTTCTTC.

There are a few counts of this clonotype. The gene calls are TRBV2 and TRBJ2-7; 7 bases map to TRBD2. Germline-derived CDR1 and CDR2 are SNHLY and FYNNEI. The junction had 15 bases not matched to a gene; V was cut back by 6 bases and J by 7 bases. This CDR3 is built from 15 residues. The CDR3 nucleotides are TGTGCCAGCAGGGGGGGGGGATTTCCCTACAATGAGCAGTACTTC. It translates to CASRGGGFPYNEQYF.

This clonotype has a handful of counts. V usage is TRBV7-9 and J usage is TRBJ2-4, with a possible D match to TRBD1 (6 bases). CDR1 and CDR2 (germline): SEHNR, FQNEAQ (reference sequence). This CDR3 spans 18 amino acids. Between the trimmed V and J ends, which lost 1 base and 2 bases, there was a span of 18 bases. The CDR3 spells CASSLVPYRELSKNIQYF. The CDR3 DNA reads TGTGCCAGCAGCTTAGTCCCATACAGGGAATTGTCCAAAAACATTCAGTACTTC.

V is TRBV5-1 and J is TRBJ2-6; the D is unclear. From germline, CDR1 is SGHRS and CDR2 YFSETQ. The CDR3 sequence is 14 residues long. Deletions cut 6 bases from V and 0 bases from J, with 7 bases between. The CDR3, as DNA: TGCGCCAGCAACATAAACTCTGGGGCCAACGTCCTGACTTTC. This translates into CASNINSGANVLTF.

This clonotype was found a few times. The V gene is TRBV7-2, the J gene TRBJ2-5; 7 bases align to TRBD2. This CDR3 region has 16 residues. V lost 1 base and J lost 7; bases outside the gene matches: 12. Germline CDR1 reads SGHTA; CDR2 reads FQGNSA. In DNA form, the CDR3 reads TGTGCCAGCAGCTTAGGGATTAGCGGGTCCCGGGGGACCCAGTACTTC. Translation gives CASSLGISGSRGTQYF.